This T cell receptor beta chain was sequenced in a study of CD8+ T cells in alopecia areata. Treatment indicated: oral pan-JAK inhibitor, 5-10 mg twice daily. Sorted out of PBMCs were CD4+ T cells and CD8+ T cells. This clone was counted between two and nine times. Sequencing relied on a cDNA template that was reverse transcribed from extracted RNA. TCRdb's table, derived via immunoSEQ multiplex PCR, lists solely in-frame clones and lacks some. The sample includes more than 200,000 clones, 43% of them seen just once. CDR1 SEHNR and CDR2 FQNEAQ come from the germline V gene (reference sequence). J was trimmed by 9 bases and V by 6 bases; bases with no gene match: 14. There are 15 residues in the CDR3.

This sample comprised CD4+ T cells sorted from blood, obtained at approximately week 36, from a patient treated with tofacitinib. This TCR was recovered from a human donor with alopecia areata. The chain couples TRBV7-9 to TRBJ2-1; 7 bases agree with TRBD1. For the CDR3, the DNA is TGTGCCAGCAGAAGAAGGGCCGGGACAGACCCTGAGCAGTTCTTC. It is translated as CASRRRAGTDPEQFF.